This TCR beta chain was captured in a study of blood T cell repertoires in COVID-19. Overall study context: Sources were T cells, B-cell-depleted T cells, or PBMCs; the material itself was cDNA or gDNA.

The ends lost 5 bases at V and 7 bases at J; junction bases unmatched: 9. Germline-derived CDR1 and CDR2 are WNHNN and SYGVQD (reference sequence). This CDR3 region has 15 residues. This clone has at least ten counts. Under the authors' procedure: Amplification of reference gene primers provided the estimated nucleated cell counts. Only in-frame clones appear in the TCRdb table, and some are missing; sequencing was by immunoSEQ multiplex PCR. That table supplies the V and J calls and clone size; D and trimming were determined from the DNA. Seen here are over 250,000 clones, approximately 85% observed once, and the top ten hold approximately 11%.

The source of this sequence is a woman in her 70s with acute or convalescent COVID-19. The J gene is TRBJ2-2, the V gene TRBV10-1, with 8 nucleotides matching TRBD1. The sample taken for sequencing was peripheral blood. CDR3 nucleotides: TGCGCCAGCAGTCTCCGGGACAGGTTTGGCGGGGAGCTGTTTTTT. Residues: CASSLRDRFGGELFF.